One sample yielded the 20 T cell receptor beta chains listed below, sequenced in a study of T cell repertoires in cytomegalovirus infection. Each CDR3 protein gets one entry after TCRdb re-called the reads with MiXCR. Of about 770,000 distinct CDR3 sequences listed, just under 30% are singletons. No antigen has been identified for these receptors. The sequenced sample was cultured CD8+ T cells from PBMCs, obtained from culture after CMV antigen stimulation. All receptors come from a human donor in good health (CMV status not recorded). Some clones in this sample may be carry-over from other donors' samples.

This clonotype was detected ten times or more. The gene calls are TRBV27 and TRBJ2-3; 10 nucleotides align to TRBD2. The CDR3 is 15 residues long. The ends lost 6 bases at V and 2 bases at J; junction bases unmatched: 5. CDR1 and CDR2 from the germline V gene are MNHEY and SMNVEV (reference sequence). The CDR3 reads CASSLSGGATDTQYF. The CDR3 coding sequence is TGTGCCAGCAGCTTAAGCGGGGGGGCCACAGATACGCAGTATTTT.

This clonotype turned up a few times. The chain recombines TRBV6-1 with TRBJ2-2, with D tentatively TRBD2 (7 bases). The CDR3 totals 16 residues. CDR1 and CDR2 (germline): MNHNS, SASEGT. V was cut by 5 bases and J by 0 bases, with 13 bases left in between. The CDR3 coding sequence is TGTGCCAGCAGTCCCCGGGGGGCCCCGAACACCGGGGAGCTGTTTTTT. Protein sequence: CASSPRGAPNTGELFF.

DNA of the CDR3: TGCAGCGTTGAAGCCTATGGCTACACCTTC. It is translated as CSVEAYGYTF. V and J are TRBV29-1 and TRBJ1-2; D is unresolved. The V end was cut by 1 base, the J end by 4 bases, with 1 base between. The CDR3 consists of 10 residues. CDR1 and CDR2 (germline): SQVTM, ANQGSEA.

This clonotype occurred once. The chain couples TRBV4-1 to TRBJ2-5; unclear D gene. V was cut by 5 bases and J by 1 base, with 17 bases left in between. This CDR3 has 16 residues. Germline assignment: CDR1 MGHRA and CDR2 YSYEKL. The CDR3 nucleotides are TGCGCCAGCAGCTTCTCGGGTCTGGCAGGCCAAGAGACCCAGTACTTC. Amino acid sequence: CASSFSGLAGQETQYF.

This clonotype was seen a few times. This chain connects TRBV4-1 to TRBJ2-2; D is undetermined. CDR3 length: 14 residues. V gave up 2 bases and J gave up 3 bases, with 7 bases separating them. Germline V gene lookup returns CDR1 MGHRA and CDR2 YSYEKL. The CDR3 DNA reads TGCGCCAGCAGCCAAAGTTTCGACACCGGGGAGCTGTTTTTT. Its translation: CASSQSFDTGELFF.

The J gene is TRBJ2-2, the V gene TRBV27, with 8 nucleotides matching TRBD1. In germline, CDR1 is MNHEY, CDR2 SMNVEV (reference sequence). CDR3 length equals 14 residues. V gave up 6 bases and J gave up 5 bases; unmatched junction bases: 5. The CDR3 DNA reads as TGTGCCAGCAGGCTGACAGGGGCGACCGGGGAGCTGTTTTTT. Translating it yields CASRLTGATGELFF.

About this clonotype: A much larger clone differs by one base, so this may be a read error. The rearrangement joins TRBV27 to TRBJ1-1; possibly TRBD1 for D (5 bases). Trimming shortened V by 6 bases and J by 1 base, and 12 bases separated the two germline ends. The CDR3 loop spans 14 amino acids. From germline, CDR1 is MNHEY and CDR2 SMNVEV (reference sequence). CDR3 loop: CASSLHQGNTEAFF. The CDR3 bases are TGTGCCAGCAGCCTTCACCAGGGGAACACTGAAGCTTTCTTT.

V usage is TRBV15 and J usage is TRBJ2-1, with TRBD1 identical over 7 bases. The V and J ends lost 0 bases and 0 bases, in that order; junction bases with no gene match: 8. Germline CDR1 is LNHNV and CDR2 is YYDKDF (reference sequence). CDR3 size: 18 residues. The CDR3 region has the DNA TGTGCCACCAGCAGAGAAGGGGACAGATCGTTCTCCTACAATGAGCAGTTCTTC. This encodes CATSREGDRSFSYNEQFF.

This clonotype has more than one count but fewer than ten. The chain is built from TRBV19 and TRBJ2-3, with D perhaps matching TRBD1 (5 bases). With 6 bases removed from V and 3 bases from J, the gap between germline ends came to 22 bases. This CDR3 contains 17 residues. Germline CDR1 LNHDA, CDR2 SQIVND (reference sequence). The CDR3 here is CASREAYPGISTDTQYF. CDR3 DNA sequence: TGTGCCAGTAGAGAAGCCTATCCAGGGATATCGACAGATACGCAGTATTTT.

The chain carries TRBV6-2 or TRBV6-3 and TRBJ1-2; D possibly corresponds to TRBD1 (6 bases). The ends were cut back, 2 bases at V and 4 bases at J, with 14 bases in the middle. Germline-derived CDR1 and CDR2 are MNHEY and SVGEGT. The CDR3 totals 15 residues. DNA of the CDR3: TGTGCCAGCAGTTACACCCTGGACAGTTTCTATGGCTACACCTTC. Translating gives CASSYTLDSFYGYTF.

The sample holds many counts of this clonotype. CDR3 in amino acids: CASSTFGDPNEKLFF. DNA of the CDR3: TGTGCCAGCAGCACTTTCGGGGACCCTAATGAAAAACTGTTTTTT. The chain has TRBV7-6 and TRBJ1-4; the D gene is possibly TRBD1 (5 bases). Trimming took 5 bases from V and 3 from J, leaving 13 bases between them. The CDR3 covers 15 residues. Germline CDR1 reads SGHVS; CDR2 reads FNYEAQ.

In this sample, this clonotype turned up a few times. This chain connects TRBV7-2 to TRBJ1-5; TRBD1 aligns across 7 bases. J gave up 10 bases and V 5 bases, and 8 bases lay outside the gene matches. The CDR3 has 13 residues. The germline CDR1 and CDR2 sequences are SGHTA and FQGNSA. The CDR3, as DNA: TGTGCCAGCAGCCTGGACAGGCCGGATCCCCAGCATTTT. Its protein product is CASSLDRPDPQHF.

This clonotype has a handful of counts. The chain is built from TRBV5-6 and TRBJ1-2; D remains ambiguous. The ends were cut back, 0 bases at V and 7 bases at J, with 7 bases in the middle. CDR1 is SGHDT and CDR2 is YYEEEE in the germline V gene. The CDR3 spans 12 residues. CDR3 sequence: CASSLDPTGYTF. As DNA, the CDR3 is TGTGCCAGCAGCTTGGACCCCACTGGCTACACCTTC.

This clonotype was seen a few times. The rearrangement links TRBV7-2 to TRBJ2-2; tentative D call: TRBD2 (6 bases). The V end lost 5 bases, the J end lost 5 bases, and 15 bases lay between the germline ends. This CDR3 is built from 15 residues. The germline CDR1 and CDR2 sequences are SGHTA and FQGNSA. Here the CDR3 DNA reads TGTGCCAGCAGCACCTCTGGGGGGTTTACCGGGGAGCTGTTTTTT. Amino acid sequence: CASSTSGGFTGELFF.

V and J are TRBV5-1 and TRBJ2-6; 7 nucleotides match TRBD1. With V trimmed by 4 bases and J by 3 bases, 4 bases remained unmatched. This CDR3 comprises 15 residues. The germline CDR1 and CDR2 sequences are SGHRS and YFSETQ. This CDR3 reads CASSPTGDGANVLTF. The DNA for the CDR3 is TGCGCCAGCAGCCCCACAGGGGATGGGGCCAACGTCCTGACTTTC.

This chain joins TRBV6-2 or TRBV6-3 and TRBJ2-1, with 12 bases lining up with TRBD2. Germline assignment: CDR1 MNHEY and CDR2 SVGEGT. The length of the CDR3 is 18 residues. Losses at the gene ends were 3 bases for V and 0 bases for J; bases not matched to a gene: 6. For the CDR3, the DNA is TGTGCCAGCAGTTATGGGTCTAGCGGGGGGGCCTCCTACAATGAGCAGTTCTTC. Its protein product is CASSYGSSGGASYNEQFF.

The chain joins TRBV10-2 to TRBJ1-1; D perhaps matches TRBD1 (6 bases). The CDR3 has 14 amino acids. Germline lookup yields CDR1 WSHSY and CDR2 SAAADI. Trimming took off 9 bases at V and 5 bases at J, with 19 bases between the two ends. CDR3 loop: CASLLGGWRTEAFF. CDR3 bases: TGCGCCAGTTTATTGGGGGGCTGGCGGACTGAAGCTTTCTTT.

This CDR3 is CASSRTPLPTDTQYF. The CDR3 DNA is TGTGCCAGCAGCCGGACTCCTTTACCCACAGATACGCAGTATTTT. This chain links TRBV5-8 with TRBJ2-3; D might be TRBD2 (5 bases). V gave up 4 bases and J gave up 2 bases, with 14 bases separating them. The CDR3 spans 15 residues. CDR1 and CDR2 (germline): SGHTS, YDEGEE.

The chain couples TRBV15 to TRBJ2-5; D may match TRBD1 or TRBD2 (5 bases each). The germline V gene has CDR1 LNHNV and CDR2 YYDKDF (reference sequence). V shed 5 bases and J shed 1 base, with 17 bases lying between them. This CDR3 contains 16 residues. CDR3 loop: CATSGDSGVLQETQYF. The CDR3 DNA is TGTGCCACCAGCGGCGACAGCGGAGTTCTCCAAGAGACCCAGTACTTC. Full variable domain (rest looked up from reference TRBV15 and TRBJ2-5): DAMVIQNPRYQVTQFGKPVTLSCSQTLNHNVMYWYQQKSSQAPKLLFHYYDKDFNNEADTPDNFQSRRPNTSFCFLDIRSPGLGDTAMYLCATSGDSGVLQETQYFGPGTRLLVL.

The genes are TRBV19 and TRBJ1-1; D is ambiguous. V was pared by 7 bases and J by 6 bases, with 18 bases between. CDR1 LNHDA and CDR2 SQIVND come from the germline V gene (reference sequence). CDR3 size: 14 residues. The CDR3 nucleotides read TGTGCCAGTACCACAACAGCGTTGCGTGCTGAAGCTTTCTTT. Translated, it gives CASTTTALRAEAFF. Complete variable domain (other parts from reference TRBV19 and TRBJ1-1): DGGITQSPKYLFRKEGQNVTLSCEQNLNHDAMYWYRQDPGQGLRLIYYSQIVNDFQKGDIAEGYSVSREKKESFPLTVTSAQKNPTAFYLCASTTTALRAEAFFGQGTRLTVV.